This T cell receptor beta chain came from a study of T-cell reconstitution after alpha-beta-depleted transplantation in children. Study results and limitations: About two months after transplant, alpha-beta T cells reportedly came from several hundred expanded graft clones.

This clonotype was found many times. Its antigen remains unknown. Preparation of the TCRbeta library involved a method that used unique molecular identifiers. TCRdb passed the PCR reads through MiXCR, listing each CDR3 protein once. The sample carries 60,000 to 70,000 distinct CDR3 sequences, just under 5% recorded once. Germline V gene data show CDR1 as SGHVS and CDR2 as FQNEAQ. The V end was cut by 1 base, the J end by 6 bases, with 7 bases between. The CDR3 is made up of 13 amino acids. The V call is TRBV7-8, the J call TRBJ2-1, with D unclear. The sequenced sample was PBMCs, mostly from graft donor cells, obtained 180 days after TCRalphabeta/CD19-depleted stem cell transplant. This clonotype was obtained from a boy younger than two who had a stem cell transplant for acute myeloid leukemia, so the T cells may come from the graft donor. For the CDR3, the DNA is TGTGCCAGCAGCTTAGTACTTTCCAATGAGCAGTTCTTC. This sequence encodes CASSLVLSNEQFF.